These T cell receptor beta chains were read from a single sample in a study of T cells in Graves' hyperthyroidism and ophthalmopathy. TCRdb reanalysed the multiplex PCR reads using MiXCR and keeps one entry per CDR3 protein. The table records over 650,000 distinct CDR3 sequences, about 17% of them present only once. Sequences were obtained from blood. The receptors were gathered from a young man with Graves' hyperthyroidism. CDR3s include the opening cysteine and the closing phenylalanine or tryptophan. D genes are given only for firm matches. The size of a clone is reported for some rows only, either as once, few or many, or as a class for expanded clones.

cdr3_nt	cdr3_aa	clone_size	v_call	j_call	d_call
TGTGCCAGCAGCGGACTAGCGCTACTGAGCTCCTACAATGAGCAGTTCTTC	CASSGLALLSSYNEQFF	many	TRBV28	TRBJ2-1	TRBD2
TGCGCCAGCAGCCCCCGAAGGGGGACAGGCAGCATTCAGTACTTC	CASSPRRGTGSIQYF	-	TRBV5-1	TRBJ2-4	TRBD1
TGTGCCAGCAGCCCGGTTGGACAGCCCCAGCATTTT	CASSPVGQPQHF	few	TRBV28	TRBJ1-5	-
TGTGCCAGCAGCTTAAGGGGCCACGGGAACACTGAAGCTTTCTTT	CASSLRGHGNTEAFF	few	TRBV28	TRBJ1-1	-
TGTGCCTGGAGACGAGAGCCCGGTGCCACCGGGGAGCTGTTTTTT	CAWRREPGATGELFF	many	TRBV30	TRBJ2-2	-
TGTGCCAGCAGCTCCCGGACTAGCGGGAGTCGGGAGCTGTTTTTT	CASSSRTSGSRELFF	many	TRBV11-3	TRBJ2-2	TRBD2
TGTGCCAGCAGCTTAGTCCCTACCATGAATGAGCAGTTCTTC	CASSLVPTMNEQFF	-	TRBV7-6	TRBJ2-1	-
TGCGCCAGCAGCCAAGATAGGAGGGCGGGGGAGCAGTACTTC	CASSQDRRAGEQYF	-	TRBV4-1	TRBJ2-7	-
TGCGCCAGCAGATTAAGACAGGGATTCGGCTTGGAGACCCAGTACTTC	CASRLRQGFGLETQYF	-	TRBV5-1	TRBJ2-5	TRBD1
TGTGCCAGCAGCCCCGAGGGGGGTATAGGCACTGAAGCTTTCTTT	CASSPEGGIGTEAFF	many	TRBV6-1	TRBJ1-1	-
TGCGCCAGCAGCATTAGCGGGAGGGCCGGGGATGAGCAGTTCTTC	CASSISGRAGDEQFF	many	TRBV5-1	TRBJ2-1	TRBD2
TGTGCCAGCAGCTTAATCGGGAGCCACAATGAGCAGTTCTTC	CASSLIGSHNEQFF	few	TRBV7-2	TRBJ2-1	-
TGTGCCAGCAGTGTTCGGGTAACTAGCAATCAGCCCCAGCATTTT	CASSVRVTSNQPQHF	-	TRBV6-1	TRBJ1-5	-
TGTGCCTGGAGGACTAGCGGGGCCTACGAGCAGTACTTC	CAWRTSGAYEQYF	many	TRBV30	TRBJ2-7	TRBD2
TGTGCCAGCAGTTTAGGGACAGGGGAGGGGTACGAGCAGTACTTC	CASSLGTGEGYEQYF	many	TRBV28	TRBJ2-7	TRBD1
TGTGCCAGCAGCTCCCTAGAGGGCTCTGGGGCCAACGTCCTGACTTTC	CASSSLEGSGANVLTF	few	TRBV7-9	TRBJ2-6	-
TGTGCCAGCAGCGTACAGGGTGGGCCCTACTATGGCTACACCTTC	CASSVQGGPYYGYTF	-	TRBV9	TRBJ1-2	-
TGCGCCAGCAGCTTGGGGGACAGGGACCAAGAGACCCAGTACTTC	CASSLGDRDQETQYF	-	TRBV5-1	TRBJ2-5	TRBD1
TGCAGTGCTAGATCCCGGACTAGCGGGGATGAGCAGTTCTTC	CSARSRTSGDEQFF	-	TRBV20-1	TRBJ2-1	TRBD2
TGTGCCAGCTCACCACGTGGTCAGGGTTACAATGAGCAGTTCTTC	CASSPRGQGYNEQFF	many	TRBV18	TRBJ2-1	-
TGTGCCTGGAGTTCCGGGACAGGGGAGAGCAATCAGCCCCAGCATTTT	CAWSSGTGESNQPQHF	many	TRBV30	TRBJ1-5	TRBD1
TGCAGTGCTACGGGACAGTACCAAGAGACCCAGTACTTC	CSATGQYQETQYF	-	TRBV20-1	TRBJ2-5	TRBD1
TGTGCCAGCAGTTTCCGGGAAGACCAAGAGACCCAGTACTTC	CASSFREDQETQYF	many	TRBV12-3/TRBV12-4	TRBJ2-5	-
TGCAGTGCTCTGGGGTTCATGAACACTGAAGCTTTCTTT	CSALGFMNTEAFF	few	TRBV20-1	TRBJ1-1	-
TGTGCCAGTAACTCGGGCACCACCCCGCGAACCCAGTACTTC	CASNSGTTPRTQYF	-	TRBV19	TRBJ2-5	-
TGTGCCAGCAGCTTCAACAGGAACACCGGGGAGCTGTTTTTT	CASSFNRNTGELFF	many	TRBV7-3	TRBJ2-2	-
TGTGCCACCCTGGGGCCAAACACCGGGGAGCTGTTTTTT	CATLGPNTGELFF	few	TRBV24-1	TRBJ2-2	-
TGTGCCAGCAGTACCACCGGGCCTCTCCCGAATGAGCAGTTCTTC	CASSTTGPLPNEQFF	few	TRBV6-1	TRBJ2-1	-
TGTGCCAGCAGTCCCCAGGGGCCCTACGAGCAGTACTTC	CASSPQGPYEQYF	many	TRBV28	TRBJ2-7	-
TGCAGCGTTGAGGCGGTCTACGAGCAGTACTTC	CSVEAVYEQYF	many	TRBV29-1	TRBJ2-7	-
TGCGCCAGCAGCGGACTAAAGAACACCGGGGAGCTGTTTTTT	CASSGLKNTGELFF	-	TRBV4-1	TRBJ2-2	-